This T cell receptor (beta chain) came from a study of cytomegalovirus exposure and HLA in healthy donors. Vbeta (60) and Jbeta (13) primers were used in the PCR. The assay was immunoSEQ multiplex PCR, and TCRdb's table has in-frame clones only and misses some. This table has about 120,000 clones, roughly 80% appearing once. CDR3 length equals 15 residues. Germline CDR1 is SGDLS and CDR2 is YYNGEE. J was trimmed by 8 bases and V by 4 bases; bases with no gene match: 8. This clonotype was sampled from a female donor in good health and CMV-seropositive. The specimen was PBMCs. The rearrangement joins TRBV9 to TRBJ1-6; 8 nucleotides align to TRBD1. CDR3 bases: TGTGCCAGCAGCCTGGGACAGGTTTTCGATTCACCCCTCCACTTT. As protein: CASSLGQVFDSPLHF.